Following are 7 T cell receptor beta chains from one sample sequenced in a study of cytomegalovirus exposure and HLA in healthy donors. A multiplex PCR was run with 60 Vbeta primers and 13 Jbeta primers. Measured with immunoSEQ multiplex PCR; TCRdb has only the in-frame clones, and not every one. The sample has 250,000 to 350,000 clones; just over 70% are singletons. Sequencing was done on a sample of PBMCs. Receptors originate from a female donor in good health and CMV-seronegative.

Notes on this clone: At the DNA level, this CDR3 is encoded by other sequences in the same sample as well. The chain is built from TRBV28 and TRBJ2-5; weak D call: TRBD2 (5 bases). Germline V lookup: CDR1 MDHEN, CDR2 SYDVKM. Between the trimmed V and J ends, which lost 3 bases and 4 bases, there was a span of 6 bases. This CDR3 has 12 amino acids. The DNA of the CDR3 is TGTGCCAGCAGTTTTCGGGGAGAGACCCAGTACTTC. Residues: CASSFRGETQYF.

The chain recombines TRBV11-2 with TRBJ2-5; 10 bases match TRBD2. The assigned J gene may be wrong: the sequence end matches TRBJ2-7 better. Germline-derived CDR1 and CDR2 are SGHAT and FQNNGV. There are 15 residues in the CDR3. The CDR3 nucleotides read TGTGCCAGCAGCTTAGTGACTAGCGGGTCCTACGAGCAGTACTTC. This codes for CASSLVTSGSYEQYF.

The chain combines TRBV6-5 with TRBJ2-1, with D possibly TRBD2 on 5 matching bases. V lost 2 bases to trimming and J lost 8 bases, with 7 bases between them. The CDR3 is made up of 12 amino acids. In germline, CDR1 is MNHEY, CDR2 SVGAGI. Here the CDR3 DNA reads TGTGCCAGCAGTTACGGAGGCGATGAGCAGTTCTTC. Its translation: CASSYGGDEQFF.

The CDR3 region is CASKTSGTDTQYF. CDR3 coding DNA: TGCGCCAGCAAAACTAGCGGCACAGATACGCAGTATTTT. The chain has TRBV10-1 and TRBJ2-3; TRBD2 matches 7 bases. In germline, CDR1 is WNHNN, CDR2 SYGVQD (reference sequence). The ends lost 7 bases at V and 1 base at J; junction bases unmatched: 2. This CDR3 contains 13 residues.

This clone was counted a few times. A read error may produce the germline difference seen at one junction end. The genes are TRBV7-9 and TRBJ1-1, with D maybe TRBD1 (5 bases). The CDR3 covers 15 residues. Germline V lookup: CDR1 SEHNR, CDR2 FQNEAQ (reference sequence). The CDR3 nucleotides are TGTTCCAGCATTCTCCAGGGCGGGCGGGGCACTGAAGCTTTCTTT. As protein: CSSILQGGRGTEAFF. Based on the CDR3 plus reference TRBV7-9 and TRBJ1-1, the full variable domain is DTGVSQNPRHKITKRGQNVTFRCDPISEHNRLYWYRQTLGQGPEFLTYFQNEAQLEKSRLLSDRFSAERPKGSFSTLEIQRTEQGDSAMYLCSSILQGGRGTEAFFGQGTRLTVV.

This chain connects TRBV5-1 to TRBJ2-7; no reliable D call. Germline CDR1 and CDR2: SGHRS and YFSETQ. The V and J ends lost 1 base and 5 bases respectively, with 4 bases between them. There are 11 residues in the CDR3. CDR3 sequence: CASSLSDEQYF. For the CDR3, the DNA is TGCGCCAGCAGCTTGTCTGACGAGCAGTACTTC.

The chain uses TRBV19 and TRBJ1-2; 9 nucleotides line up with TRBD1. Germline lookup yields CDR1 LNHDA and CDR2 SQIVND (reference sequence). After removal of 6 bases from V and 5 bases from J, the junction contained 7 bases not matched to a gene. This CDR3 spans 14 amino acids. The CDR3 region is CASRDRDRVYGYTF. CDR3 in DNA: TGTGCCAGTAGGGACCGGGACAGGGTTTATGGCTACACCTTC. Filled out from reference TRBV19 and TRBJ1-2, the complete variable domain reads DGGITQSPKYLFRKEGQNVTLSCEQNLNHDAMYWYRQDPGQGLRLIYYSQIVNDFQKGDIAEGYSVSREKKESFPLTVTSAQKNPTAFYLCASRDRDRVYGYTFGSGTRLTVV.